This T cell receptor beta chain emerged from a study of monozygotic twins with inflammatory bowel disease. This CDR3 contains 13 residues. CDR1 is DFQATT and CDR2 is SNEGSKA in the germline V gene (reference sequence). TCRdb derives one entry per CDR3 protein from the 5' RACE reads, leaving out DNA. The sample yields some 170,000 distinct CDR3 sequences, of which the top ten take up 2.5% to 3%. Sequenced sample: blood. This TCR came from a human donor with ulcerative colitis or Crohn's disease, or a healthy co-twin of an affected twin (not recorded which). The rearrangement links TRBV20-1 to TRBJ2-3. The CDR3 spells CSAPPDATDTQYF.